The rows below give T cell receptor beta chains drawn from one sample of a study of CD8+CD57+ T cells in acquired aplastic anemia. MiXCR, run by TCRdb on the reads, gives a single entry per CDR3 protein. The sample holds approximately 190,000 distinct CDR3 sequences, 64% seen once. The specimen sequenced was sorted CD4+, CD8+, or CD8+CD57+ T cells (not recorded which) from PBMCs. The receptors were gathered from a human donor with severe aplastic anemia or a healthy control (not recorded which). The CDR3 runs from the conserved cysteine through the conserved F or W. Fields, in order: J gene, D gene, CDR3 length, V gene, clone size, CDR3 DNA, CDR3 protein. D genes are given only for firm matches. Clone size is shown for a subset of rows, as once, few, many or a class of expanded clone.

>TRBJ1-6|NA|13|TRBV7-3|few
TGTGCCAGCAGCCCGGACCGCAATTCACCCCTCCACTTT
CASSPDRNSPLHF
>TRBJ2-5|NA|14|TRBV10-3|NA
TGTGCCATCAGTGAGTCTACAGGACAAGAGACCCAGTACTTC
CAISESTGQETQYF
>TRBJ2-2|TRBD1|14|TRBV20-1|NA
TGCAGTGCTAGGGACAGGGGGTTGGGCGGGGAGCTGTTTTTT
CSARDRGLGGELFF
>TRBJ2-5|NA|14|TRBV2|NA
TGTGCCAGCAGTGTCATGACAGCCCAAGAGACCCAGTACTTC
CASSVMTAQETQYF
>TRBJ1-1|NA|10|TRBV12-3/TRBV12-4|many
TGTGCCAGCAGCCAGGAAGAAGCTTTCTTT
CASSQEEAFF
>TRBJ2-7|NA|12|TRBV20-1|NA
TGCAGTGCTAGAGATCCGAGCATCGGGCAGTACTTC
CSARDPSIGQYF
>TRBJ2-7|TRBD2|15|TRBV18|few
TGTGCCAGCTCACCAGCGGGGGGCGGGTCCTACGAGCAGTACTTC
CASSPAGGGSYEQYF
>TRBJ1-1|NA|13|TRBV7-9|NA
TGTGCCAGCAGCTCGGGGGTCGAGGGTGAAGCTTTCTTT
CASSSGVEGEAFF
>TRBJ2-7|TRBD2|13|TRBV29-1|few
TGCAGCGTGCTGACTAGCGGGAGTTACGAGCAGTACTTC
CSVLTSGSYEQYF
>TRBJ2-3|NA|15|TRBV7-2|NA
TGTGCCAGCAGCTTAGCTGCCTCTAGCACAGATACGCAGTATTTT
CASSLAASSTDTQYF
>TRBJ2-7|NA|11|TRBV29-1|NA
TGCAGCGTTGAGGGGGTAAACGAGCAGTACTTC
CSVEGVNEQYF
>TRBJ1-2|TRBD1|14|TRBV19|NA
TGTGCCAGTAGTCCCGCAGGGGGTAGCTACGGCTACACCTTC
CASSPAGGSYGYTF
>TRBJ1-1|NA|13|TRBV2|NA
TGTGCCAGCAATGGGGAACAGATATCTGAAGCTTTCTTT
CASNGEQISEAFF
>TRBJ2-5|TRBD1|16|TRBV7-2|NA
TGTGCCAGCAGCCAGAGGACAGGGACAGCTCAAGAGACCCAGTACTTC
CASSQRTGTAQETQYF
>TRBJ2-5|NA|16|TRBV7-8|NA
TGTGCCAGCAGCTCAGGGACGGACCTACTAAGAGAGACCCAGTACTTC
CASSSGTDLLRETQYF
>TRBJ1-6|NA|14|TRBV19|NA
TGTGCCAGTAGACTACAGGTAGAAAATTCACCCCTCCACTTT
CASRLQVENSPLHF
>TRBJ2-7|NA|14|TRBV7-9|few
TGTGCCAGCAGCCCGCGGGACGCCCTTCACCCGACCAGCTTC
CASSPRDALHPTSF
>TRBJ2-7|TRBD1|16|TRBV20-1|NA
TGCAGTGCTAAACCGATGACAGGGGGCGAGAGCTACGAGCAGTACTTC
CSAKPMTGGESYEQYF
>TRBJ1-1|NA|15|TRBV20-1|NA
TGCAGTGCCACCCCGTTGACAGGTGGAAAAGCTGAAGCTTTCTTT
CSATPLTGGKAEAFF
>TRBJ2-4|NA|13|TRBV7-9|NA
TGTGCCAGCCACGGGGGTGCCGGTGACATTCAGTACTTC
CASHGGAGDIQYF
>TRBJ1-1|TRBD1|15|TRBV19|NA
TGTGCCAGTAGTACCCGGACAGGGGGTCGGGCTGAAGCTTTCTTT
CASSTRTGGRAEAFF
>TRBJ2-1|NA|14|TRBV10-3|few
TGTGCCATCAGTGCGCGGGGACCCTACAATGAGCAGTTCTTC
CAISARGPYNEQFF
>TRBJ2-3|TRBD2|15|TRBV6-1|many
TGTGCCAGCAAAGGTAGCGGGGGGGACACAGATACGCAGTATTTT
CASKGSGGDTDTQYF
>TRBJ2-7|TRBD1|15|TRBV24-1|few
TGTGCCACCAGTGGGGAGACAGGGGCCCTTAACGAGCAGTACTTC
CATSGETGALNEQYF
>TRBJ1-3|NA|15|TRBV7-2|NA
TGTGCCAGCAGCCTTCGGACGGGGGCCCCGGACACCATATATTTT
CASSLRTGAPDTIYF
>TRBJ2-2|NA|15|TRBV10-3|NA
TGTGCCATCACAAGATCGGACAGAGACACCGGGGAGCTGTTTTTT
CAITRSDRDTGELFF
>TRBJ2-2|NA|12|TRBV7-7|NA
TGTGAAAGGGGATCCTCCCGAGGGGAGCTGTTTTTT
CERGSSRGELFF
>TRBJ2-5|NA|13|TRBV7-3|NA
TGTGCCAGCAGCGGGACTCCCGGGGAGACCCAGTACTTC
CASSGTPGETQYF
>TRBJ1-3|NA|15|TRBV15|few
TGTGCCACCAGTAAACCGGGGTATGGTGGAAACACCATATATTTT
CATSKPGYGGNTIYF
>TRBJ2-3|NA|14|TRBV15|once
TGTGCCACCAGCTTCGGGACTTACACAGATACGCAGTATTTT
CATSFGTYTDTQYF
>TRBJ1-2|NA|16|TRBV24-1|few
TGTGCCACCAGTGATTCCTTTGCTGGGTCCAGATATGGCTACACCTTC
CATSDSFAGSRYGYTF
>TRBJ1-6|TRBD1|15|TRBV6-5|NA
TGTGCCAGCAGTCCTACAGGGGGCCGAAATTCACCCCTCCACTTT
CASSPTGGRNSPLHF
>TRBJ2-7|TRBD1|13|TRBV4-1|NA
TGCGCCAGCACACAGGGGGCGGGCTACGGGCAGTACTTC
CASTQGAGYGQYF
>TRBJ1-3|NA|14|TRBV10-3|NA
TGTGCCATCAGTGGGGACACCTCTGGAAACACCATATATTTT
CAISGDTSGNTIYF
>TRBJ1-2|NA|13|TRBV10-1|NA
TGCGCCAGCAGTGAGTCCGGGGGCGAGGGCTACACCTTC
CASSESGGEGYTF
>TRBJ2-7|NA|14|TRBV9|many
TGTGCCAGCAGTTGGGACGTCGACTCCTACGAGCAGTACTTC
CASSWDVDSYEQYF
>TRBJ2-1|NA|13|TRBV12-3/TRBV12-4|few
TGTGCCAGCAGTTTAGGGCAGTTCAATGAGCAGTTCTTC
CASSLGQFNEQFF
>TRBJ2-5|NA|13|TRBV5-1|NA
TGCGCCAGCAGCTTGGCTAGTCGCGAGACCCAGTACTTC
CASSLASRETQYF
>TRBJ1-5|NA|14|TRBV2|once
TGTGCCAGCAGTGCGGGGAGATACAATCAGCCCCAGCATTTT
CASSAGRYNQPQHF
>TRBJ2-7|NA|14|TRBV9|NA
TGTGCCAGCAGCGTAGGCCTGGTAGTCTCCGAGCAGTACTTC
CASSVGLVVSEQYF
>TRBJ1-2|TRBD1|12|TRBV6-5|NA
TGTGCCAGCAGTCGCGACAGGGTTGACTACACCTTC
CASSRDRVDYTF
>TRBJ1-6|NA|14|TRBV20-1|NA
TGCAGTGCTAAAACAAGGCAGGGAAATTCACCCCTCCACTTT
CSAKTRQGNSPLHF
>TRBJ2-7|TRBD2|14|TRBV20-1|few
TGCAGTGCTACCGGGACTAGCGGTTCCTACGAGCAGTACTTC
CSATGTSGSYEQYF
>TRBJ2-3|NA|12|TRBV10-2|NA
TGCGCCAGCTCCCCGGCTCTGGATACGCAGTATTTT
CASSPALDTQYF
>TRBJ2-3|NA|10|TRBV20-1|NA
TGCAGTGCCCGATCGTATACGCAGTATTTT
CSARSYTQYF
>TRBJ1-2|NA|15|TRBV3-1|few
TGTGCCAGCAGCCATCTCTTCGGCGGGGACTATGGCTACACCTTC
CASSHLFGGDYGYTF
>TRBJ1-1|NA|16|TRBV7-6|NA
TGTGCCAGCAGCTCGGGGGTGGGCACCGGGAACACTGAAGCTTTCTTT
CASSSGVGTGNTEAFF
>TRBJ2-7|NA|14|TRBV24-1|NA
TGTGCCACCAGTGATCCCCCCGGCGGGGCTCGACAGTACTTC
CATSDPPGGARQYF
>TRBJ1-1|NA|13|TRBV24-1|NA
TGTGCCACCAGTGCGGGGGGCCGGACTGAAGCTTTCTTT
CATSAGGRTEAFF
>TRBJ2-3|TRBD2|16|TRBV9|many
TGTGCCAGCAGCGTAGAGCGGGGGGGCCGTACAGATACGCAGTATTTT
CASSVERGGRTDTQYF
>TRBJ1-1|NA|13|TRBV20-1|NA
TGCAGTGCTAGAGATTTGGGCGGCACTGAAGCTTTCTTT
CSARDLGGTEAFF
>TRBJ2-2|NA|15|TRBV5-1|many
TGCGCCAGCAGCTACGGACAGGGAGGGACCGGGGAGCTGTTTTTT
CASSYGQGGTGELFF
>TRBJ2-5|TRBD1|15|TRBV9|NA
TGTGCCAGCAGCGTTACCGGGACAGCGCAAGAGACCCAGTACTTC
CASSVTGTAQETQYF